This TCR beta chain appears in the sequencing data of a study of blood T cell repertoires in COVID-19. Overall study: Some COVID-19 samples were acute and others convalescent; all came from the United States, Italy and Spain. PBMCs, B-cell-depleted T cells, or T cells provided the cDNA or gDNA that made up the material.

Authors' methods: Amplification from reference gene primers served as the basis for estimated nucleated cell counts. Profiling relied on immunoSEQ multiplex PCR, and the TCRdb table lists in-frame clones only, not all of them. V, J and clone size are taken as reported in that table, and D and trimming were inferred from the DNA itself. The repertoire holds some 530,000 clones, with approximately 85% as singletons. Germline V gives CDR1 LNHDA, CDR2 SQIVND (reference sequence). V lost 6 bases and J lost 0; bases outside the gene matches: 4. The CDR3 spans 15 residues. The rearrangement joins TRBV19 to TRBJ2-4; 8 positions agree with TRBD1. This sequence was found in a human donor in a cohort sampled during active COVID-19. The sample comprised peripheral blood. The CDR3 region has the DNA TGTGCCAGTAGCGAAGACAGGGGAGCCAAAAACATTCAGTACTTC. This translates into CASSEDRGAKNIQYF.